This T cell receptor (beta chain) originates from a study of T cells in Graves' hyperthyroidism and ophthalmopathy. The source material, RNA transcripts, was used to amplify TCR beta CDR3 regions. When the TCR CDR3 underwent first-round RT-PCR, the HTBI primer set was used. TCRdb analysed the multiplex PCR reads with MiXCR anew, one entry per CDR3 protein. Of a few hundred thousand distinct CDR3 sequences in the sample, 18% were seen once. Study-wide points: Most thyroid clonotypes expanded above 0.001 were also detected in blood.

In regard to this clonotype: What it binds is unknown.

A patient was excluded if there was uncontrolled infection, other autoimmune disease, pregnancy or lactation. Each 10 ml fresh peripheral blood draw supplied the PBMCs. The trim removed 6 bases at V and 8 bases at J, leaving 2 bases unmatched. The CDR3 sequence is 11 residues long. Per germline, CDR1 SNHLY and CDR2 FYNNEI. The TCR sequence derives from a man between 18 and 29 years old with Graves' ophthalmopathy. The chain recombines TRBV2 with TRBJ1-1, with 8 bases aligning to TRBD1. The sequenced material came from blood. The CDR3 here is CASRAGGEAFF. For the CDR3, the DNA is TGTGCCAGCAGAGCAGGGGGCGAAGCTTTCTTT.